The 7 T cell receptor beta chains presented below share a single source sample, sequenced in a study of T cells in Graves' hyperthyroidism and ophthalmopathy. Using RNA transcripts as the source, TCR beta CDR3 regions were amplified. Primed by the HTBI set, a first-round RT-PCR was run on the TCR CDR3. TCRdb processed the multiplex PCR reads anew with MiXCR; each CDR3 protein has one entry. The repertoire holds 300,000 to 400,000 distinct CDR3 sequences, with less than 15% as singletons. Sequenced input: blood. These TCRs come from a young woman with Graves' hyperthyroidism.

At least ten counts were recorded for this clonotype. This CDR3 is CASVRGMNTEAFF. The DNA for the CDR3 is TGTGCCAGCGTTCGGGGAATGAACACTGAAGCTTTCTTT. The chain has TRBV28 and TRBJ1-1; no clear D gene. The germline CDR1 and CDR2 sequences are MDHEN and SYDVKM. The CDR3 extends over 13 amino acids. The ends were cut back, 8 bases at V and 0 bases at J, with 10 bases in the middle.

In DNA, the CDR3 is TGCGCCAGCAGCTCCCCCAAAGCGGGAGGTGGAGATACGCAGTATTTT. Protein sequence: CASSSPKAGGGDTQYF. The V gene is TRBV5-1, the J gene TRBJ2-3; 9 nucleotides agree with TRBD2. Germline CDR1 is SGHRS and CDR2 is YFSETQ. V was pared by 3 bases and J by 5 bases, with 10 bases of the junction left unmatched. The CDR3 extends over 16 amino acids.

The gene calls are TRBV13 and TRBJ1-2; TRBD1 aligns across 7 bases. V was clipped by 5 bases and J by 4 bases; unmatched bases: 7. Germline V gives CDR1 PRHDT, CDR2 FYEKMQ (reference sequence). The CDR3 spans 14 residues. CDR3 DNA sequence: TGTGCCAGCAGCCGAGGACAGGAGACCTATGGCTACACCTTC. It yields the protein CASSRGQETYGYTF.

This clonotype showed up just a few times. This chain links TRBV9 with TRBJ2-7; D gene uncertain. Germline CDR1 is SGDLS and CDR2 is YYNGEE. V gave up 0 bases and J gave up 2 bases, with 9 bases separating them. This CDR3 contains 14 residues. This chain's CDR3 is CASSVGSTAYEQYF. The CDR3 DNA reads TGTGCCAGCAGCGTAGGTAGTACGGCCTACGAGCAGTACTTC.

This clonotype appeared many times. The V and J genes are TRBV5-1 and TRBJ1-1; possibly TRBD1 for D (5 bases). Germline-derived CDR1 and CDR2 are SGHRS and YFSETQ. V was shortened by 0 bases and J by 6 bases, with 27 bases between the two germline ends. The CDR3 totals 19 residues. CDR3 nucleotide sequence: TGCGCCAGCAGCTTGGACCTCGTAGGGGCCCGGGGAGGGACCGCTGAAGCTTTCTTT. Its protein is CASSLDLVGARGGTAEAFF.

This clonotype was recorded at least ten times. The CDR3 here is CASGRAGYPGDTQYF. CDR3 DNA: TGTGCCAGCGGACGAGCGGGATACCCTGGAGATACGCAGTATTTT. J is TRBJ2-3 and V is TRBV6-2 or TRBV6-3, with TRBD2 identical over 7 bases. Germline CDR1 MNHEY, CDR2 SVGEGT. The V gene end was trimmed by 8 bases and the J gene end by 5 bases; junction bases not matched to a gene: 13. The CDR3 loop spans 15 amino acids.

In its sample, this clonotype was seen many times. This chain joins TRBV6-1 and TRBJ1-1; D is unclear. Trimming took off 8 bases at V and 10 bases at J, with 29 bases between the two ends. Germline loops: CDR1 MNHNS, CDR2 SASEGT. This CDR3 has 16 residues. Here the CDR3 DNA reads TGTGCCAGCCTCCCCCAGAGGAGAGGGTTCGGTATAGGAGCTTTCTTT. It is translated as CASLPQRRGFGIGAFF.